The clone carrying this T cell receptor (beta chain) came up many times. CDR1 SGHTA and CDR2 FQGNSA come from the germline V gene. The ends lost 1 base at V and 1 base at J; junction bases unmatched: 11. The CDR3 contains 18 residues. Patients were excluded because of uncontrolled infection, other autoimmune disease, pregnancy or lactation. This sample holds PBMCs from around 9.9 ml fresh peripheral blood. These data belong to a study of T cells in Graves' hyperthyroidism and ophthalmopathy. Amplified regions were TCR beta CDR3 sequences from RNA transcripts. HTBI primers were employed in a first-round RT-PCR of the TCR CDR3. TCRdb passed the multiplex PCR reads through MiXCR, listing each CDR3 protein once. Of a few hundred thousand distinct CDR3 sequences in the sample, around 14% are singletons; the top ten hold 6.5% to 8%.

This chain uses TRBV7-2 with TRBJ2-7; 9 bases agree with TRBD2. Sequencing was performed on blood. This sequence was found in a woman in her 30s with Graves' hyperthyroidism. The CDR3 coding sequence is TGTGCCAGCAGCTTAGGTTTCCCCTTGGCGGGAGGGTCCTACGAGCAGTACTTC. Its translation: CASSLGFPLAGGSYEQYF.